This T cell receptor beta chain comes out of a study of shared clonotypes between healthy human individuals. Overall study findings and caveats: It was the few donors that limited the genetic and exposure-history diversity represented.

This CDR3 spans 15 amino acids. V lost 0 bases and J lost 0; bases outside the gene matches: 1. CDR1 and CDR2 from the germline V gene are LGHNA and YSLEER. Those who donated, Caucasian adults without exception, all lived in Nashville, Tennessee. This clone was observed once. The antigen remains unidentified. Some clones are missing from TCRdb's copy, which holds only in-frame ones; the method was immunoSEQ multiplex PCR. The data show millions of clones, roughly 93% seen once. The clonotype comes from a man aged 18-30 years in good health. Some clones in this sample may be carry-over from other donors' samples. V usage is TRBV4-3 and J usage is TRBJ2-7; 8 positions match TRBD1. The sequencing sample was made of naive CD4+ T cells from PBMCs. Subset of the sample: CD45RA+ positively selected. The CDR3 loop is CASSQEGQGSYEQYF. The CDR3, as DNA: TGCGCCAGCAGCCAAGAAGGACAGGGCTCCTACGAGCAGTACTTC.